The T cell receptor beta chain under discussion was sequenced for a study of blood T cell repertoires in COVID-19. About the study: From the United States, Italy and Spain came samples of acute and convalescent COVID-19. PBMCs, B-cell-depleted T cells, or T cells provided the cDNA or gDNA that made up the material.

In the authors' methods: Reference gene primer amplification in the assay estimated nucleated cell counts. Only in-frame clones appear in the TCRdb table, and some are missing; sequencing was by immunoSEQ multiplex PCR. V, J and clone size are those of that table, while D and trimming were read from the DNA. The sample comprises 130,000 to 150,000 clones, roughly 90% of which are singletons, and around 0.91% rests with the top ten. Material for sequencing was peripheral blood. The receptor was isolated from a woman between 50 and 59 years old with acute or convalescent COVID-19.

This CDR3 reads CATSRDRIAALEAFF. As DNA, the CDR3 is TGTGCCACCAGCAGAGATAGGATTGCGGCCCTTGAAGCTTTCTTT. The chain recombines TRBV15 with TRBJ1-1; D gene uncertain. V dropped 0 bases and J dropped 7 bases, with 15 bases sitting between them. The germline CDR1 and CDR2 sequences are LNHNV and YYDKDF (reference sequence). There are 15 residues in the CDR3.